This T cell receptor (beta chain) was identified during a study of PD-L1 blockade in urothelial cancer. Background on the study: It was in 2014 that patients started atezolizumab at 1,200 mg intravenously every 3 weeks. Study patients had been treated with 0 to 3 previous chemotherapy regimens. Blood analyses occurred 3 weeks (second dose) and 6 weeks post treatment start. Whole-study results and caveats: Pretreatment TCR clonality in blood, when below the median, was predictive of better survival.

The V end lost 1 base, the J end lost 8 bases, and 17 bases lay between the germline ends. This CDR3 contains 15 residues. The germline V gene has CDR1 SGHTA and CDR2 FQGNSA. As to time point: peripheral blood 6 weeks after treatment start. As concerns this clone: Its target is unknown.

Sequenced by immunoSEQ multiplex PCR; TCRdb stores in-frame clones only, minus some. The table has fewer than 85,000 clones, about nine tenths seen once. Sequencing was performed on PBMCs, taken around atezolizumab (anti-PD-L1) treatment. This chain uses TRBV7-2 with TRBJ1-2; TRBD1 is a possible D gene (6 bases). This clonotype originated in a man aged 60 to 69 with urothelial cancer. The DNA of the CDR3 is TGTGCCAGCAGCTTAGGCGGACAGATAAAGCGAGGCTACACCTTC. It translates to CASSLGGQIKRGYTF. The variable domain in full, completed from reference TRBV7-2 and TRBJ1-2, reads GAGVSQSPSNKVTEKGKDVELRCDPISGHTALYWYRQSLGQGLEFLIYFQGNSAPDKSGLPSDRFSAERTGGSVSTLTIQRTQQEDSAVYLCASSLGGQIKRGYTFGSGTRLTVV.